This T cell receptor (beta chain) was recorded in a study of shared T cell receptors in the human thymus (dated by TCRdb to the early 2020s). A note on the overall study: The study investigated the way shared, self-reactive T-cell receptor alpha chains are produced in the human thymus.

Preparation of the library involved the immunoSEQ multiplex PCR assay. The clones in this table, taken by TCRdb from immuneACCESS, are in-frame only. Not every clone is retained; where verified, under half of the shortfall comes from an unresolved V gene, and the cause of the rest is unknown. The sample table records approximately 730,000 clones; 70% to 90% of these occur just once. Of the sample, around 0.01% is held by the ten largest clones. As for this clone: Its antigen remains unidentified. Within one base of it there is no much larger clone, and no base qualities were kept.

Inclusive of the bounding cysteine and phenylalanine, the CDR3 is 11 residues long. The entry retains the CDR3 DNA only, 33 bases that are in frame from base 1. CDR1 is given as SGHVS and CDR2 as FQNEAQ, both from the germline V gene. Compared with germline, V lacks 8 bases and J lacks 9 bases; bases without a gene match: 4. Separately, the same data were catalogued under a study of human thymus T cells. As noted in the second study: The donors were immunologically healthy infants in Finland who had open corrective cardiac surgery for congenital heart defects. The thymus tissue came from surgical resects taken out during corrective cardiac surgery. Biased V and J gene segment usage appeared to be present in both thymic and peripheral blood repertoires. The related research reported highly overlapping thymic TCR repertoires among unrelated individuals. The study used roughly eight infant thymus samples plus four related peripheral blood samples to characterize TCR alpha and beta repertoires. The infant donors were about 6 to 244 days old, and the cohort included several males and a couple of females. After being mechanically released from the tissue, thymocytes were kept at -70 degrees C in pellets of about 9.5-30 million cells. Genomic DNA was extracted from frozen cell pellets with a QIAsymphony instrument. TCRB and TCRAD loci were amplified from a standardized quantity of quality-controlled genomic DNA using the immunoSEQ multiplex PCR assay. The amplicons covered the V(D)J region and were long enough to include the CDR3 and to identify the V and J genes. The commercial immunoSEQ service was used to sequence amplicons on an Illumina platform. Primer bias and sequencing errors were corrected using previously described methods, and TCRAD and TCRB definitions followed the IMGT database. Analysis of the repertoires was done with immunoSEQ Analyzer 3.0 and VDJTools and included basic statistics, V/J segment usage, diversity estimates, rarefaction and pairwise overlap. Diversity was estimated using the Chao1, ChaoE, Efron-Thisted, Shannon and inverse Simpson indices, and was also estimated on datasets down-sampled to the size of the smallest sample. Repertoire overlap was determined by strict matching of CDR3 nucleotide sequence, V gene and J gene, and Jaccard-based multidimensional scaling clustering was applied. On average, thymus samples gave about 750,000 unique TCRB clonotypes, whereas blood samples gave around 80,000.

The specimen was thymocytes. The TCR comes from a girl under three years old with a congenital heart defect. Donor details come from another sample of the same person, matched by shared clones. In this chain, TRBV7-8 is recombined with TRBJ2-1; 7 of the junction bases match TRBD2. The CDR3 loop reads CASASGVEQFF. DNA sequence: TGTGCCAGCGCAAGCGGGGTTGAGCAGTTCTTC.